This T cell receptor (beta chain) was captured by sequencing in a study of OX40 agonist ivuxolimab in advanced cancers. The V gene's germline CDR1 is MDHEN and CDR2 SYDVKM. Trimming removed 5 bases at V and 1 base at J, with 10 bases between. This CDR3 comprises 14 residues. Sequencing was performed with immunoSEQ multiplex PCR; in TCRdb, only in-frame clones are kept and a portion is missing. The table has some 35,000 clones, 70% to 80% seen once. The chain has TRBV28 and TRBJ2-3; D remains unclear. Sequences were derived from CD4+ or CD8+ T cells sorted from blood, sampled in a trial of the OX40 agonist ivuxolimab. This sequence originates from an adult with an advanced solid tumor such as melanoma, head and neck, liver or kidney cancer. Here the CDR3 DNA reads TGTGCCAGCAGTGTCCGACCGGGCACAGATACGCAGTATTTT. Protein: CASSVRPGTDTQYF.